The entry below describes one TCR beta chain. Its target is unknown. The data were obtained in a study of cytomegalovirus exposure and HLA in healthy donors. About the research overall: Among the roughly 380 donors who were genotyped, 70% to 90% fell in the genetic ancestry cluster that is associated with self-reported Caucasian donors.

Primers included in the PCR were 60 Vbeta and 13 Jbeta primers. Here immunoSEQ multiplex PCR was the method, and the copy in TCRdb shows in-frame clones only, minus some. This table holds 75,000 to 90,000 clones, around 77% found once. Trimming shortened V by 6 bases and J by 0 bases, and 12 bases separated the two germline ends. The CDR3 covers 15 residues. CDR1 LNHDA and CDR2 SQIVND come from the germline V gene (reference sequence). Study outcomes and limitations: Cytomegalovirus association was assigned to about 180 TCR beta chains. Across donors, presence/absence analyses took sequencing depth to be roughly uniform. Later genetic work tied a missense DCLRE1C variant to beta-chain V and J trimming.

J is TRBJ1-3 and V is TRBV19; D gene unclear. This TCR derives from a man between 45 and 60 years old in good health and CMV-seronegative. Material: PBMCs. The CDR3 loop is CASRPGEFSGNTIYF. CDR3 DNA: TGTGCCAGTAGGCCCGGGGAGTTCTCTGGAAACACCATATATTTT.